Reported below is one T cell receptor beta chain. This sample stems from a study of technical replicates of blood from four donors. This table comes from immunoSEQ multiplex PCR, and its TCRdb copy is limited to in-frame clones, with some not included. Of approximately 82,000 clones detected, 91% appear once; the ten largest clones hold 0.3% to 0.5%. Trimming took off 0 bases at V and 2 bases at J, with 14 bases between the two ends. The germline CDR1 and CDR2 sequences are MNHNS and SASEGT. This CDR3 spans 16 amino acids. This TCR was sampled from a human donor in good health. Some clones in this sample may be carry-over from other donors' samples. V and J are TRBV6-1 and TRBJ2-7; D possibly corresponds to TRBD1 (5 bases). Sample: T cells isolated from PBMCs. CDR3 bases: TGTGCCAGCAGTGAAGCCCCAGGGATTGAGGCCTACGAGCAGTACTTC. Translation: CASSEAPGIEAYEQYF.